This T cell receptor (beta chain) was recorded in a study of shared clonotypes between healthy human individuals (dated by TCRdb to 2019 to 2021). About the investigation overall: The cohort included a few men and a couple of women between 18 and 49 years of age. For each donor, CD4 naive and CD4 memory were each given three plates, CD8 naive was given two plates, and CD8 memory was given one plate. Blood TCR repertoires of five healthy adults were deeply sequenced to estimate repertoire size and the extent of clonotype sharing between individuals. Different laboratories and diverse techniques were used to prepare libraries and sequence TCR repertoires, to increase sequencing depth and limit assay-specific biases. Each donor's leukapheresis produced roughly between about 0.85 and 10 billion PBMCs.

V sheds 5 bases and J sheds 4 bases, leaving 8 bases between their ends. CDR1 and CDR2 are drawn from the germline V gene: WSHSY, SAAADI. The CDR3 runs 12 residues from the cysteine to the phenylalanine. Only the CDR3 DNA stays, 36 bases, in frame from base 1. Healthy HIV-negative adults with no recently reported acute infections or vaccinations were included as donors. Every donor was a Caucasian adult residing in Nashville, Tennessee, USA. Magnetic negative selection was used to enrich CD4+ T cells, after which naive cells were positively selected on CD45RA and the negative fraction became the memory subset. Blood was obtained by leukapheresis, after which PBMCs were separated by Ficoll-Histopaque density gradient centrifugation and cryopreserved in liquid nitrogen vapor phase. Analytical flow cytometry was used to check the purity and quantity of every magnetically sorted T cell population. From each sorted fraction, genomic DNA was isolated and quantified by UV absorbance on a Nanodrop 2000c.

Concerning this clone: Its antigen remains unidentified. One base away there is no much larger clone; base qualities are not given.

TCR CDR3 regions were amplified from genomic DNA by multiplex PCR using the deep immunoSEQ assay. For each cell subset, the extracted genomic DNA was distributed evenly across all wells of several immunoSEQ 96-well plates, and each plate served as one replicate. Each replicate PCR for sorted subsets received 150 to 250 ng genomic DNA, equal to about 29,000 T cell genomes. Purified libraries were measured with a Qubit 3.0 fluorometer, size-checked on a Bioanalyzer 2100, and measured again with the KAPA Library Quantification kit. Every immunoSEQ 96-well plate was sequenced on a separate single-read 150-cycle Illumina NextSeq 550 flow cell. Per the original workflow: Because the immunoSEQ output held only junctional sequences and lacked quality scores, the filtering could not match the filtering applied to full-length reads. To assign V/J genes and CDR3, sequences were annotated using PyIR, a Python wrapper for IgBLAST v1.9, with IMGT germline references. Reads were filtered out if the reads had weak V/J assignments (E-value above 1e-6), no CDR3, stop codons, out-of-frame junctions, or ambiguous translated residues. V3J clonotypes were defined as sequences sharing the same inferred V gene, J gene, and CDR3 amino acid sequence. The percentage overlap between two repertoires was calculated by dividing the number of shared unique clonotypes by the size of the smaller repertoire. Repertoire richness was assessed with RTK rarefaction, the Chao1 estimator, and Recon v2.1 estimates of unobserved clonotypes. Generation probabilities for all TCRbeta clonotypes obtained by the gDNA method from several donors were computed using OLGA. Sourced from immuneACCESS, this table was stored by TCRdb with only in-frame sequences that have V and J called. A share of the clones is absent; for the studies checked, an unresolved V gene accounts for under half, and the remainder has no known explanation. From that table come the V and J calls and clone size; the DNA was used to work out D and trimming. For this sample there are millions of clones; 95% appear just once. The biggest ten clones account for 0.1% to 0.15% of the sample.

What the research found in general, with its limitations: Naive subsets generally had larger estimated clonotype richness than memory subsets did. Sampling was restricted to blood, and TCR repertoires in tissue are likely to differ from TCR repertoires in blood. When a handful of donors were compared, the shared fraction of clonotypes was about 5.4% for naive CD4, approximately 3.3% for naive CD8, 2.3% for memory CD4, and 0.35% to 0.4% for memory CD8. Because the study included only a small number of donors, the genetic and exposure-history diversity represented was limited. Clonotypes shared by all four sorted-subset donors showed higher generation probabilities than non-shared clonotypes. Incomplete sequencing was indicated by rarefaction of sorted-subset datasets, despite the large sequencing depth. Pairwise subsampling led to the expectation that sequencing depth would affect the degree of clonotype sharing among donors.

The sample consisted of naive CD4+ T cells sorted from blood. The cell subset or site label corresponds to: CD45RA+ positively selected. The receptor's source is a young man in good health. This receptor chain uses TRBV10-2 and TRBJ2-5, with TRBD1 perhaps the D gene, on 5 matching bases. CDR3 region: CASSQGGETQYF. The DNA reads as follows: TGCGCCAGCAGTCAGGGCGGAGAGACCCAGTACTTC.